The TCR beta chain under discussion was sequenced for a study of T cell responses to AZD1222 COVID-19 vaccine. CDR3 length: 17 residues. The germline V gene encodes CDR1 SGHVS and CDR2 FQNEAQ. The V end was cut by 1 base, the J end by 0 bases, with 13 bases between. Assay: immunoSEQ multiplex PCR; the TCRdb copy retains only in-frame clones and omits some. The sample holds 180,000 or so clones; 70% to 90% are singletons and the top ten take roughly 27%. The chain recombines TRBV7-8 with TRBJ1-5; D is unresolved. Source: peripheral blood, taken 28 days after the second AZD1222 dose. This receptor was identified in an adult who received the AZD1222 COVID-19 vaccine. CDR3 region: CASSLGAGVNSNQPQHF. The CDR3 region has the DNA TGTGCCAGCAGCTTAGGGGCAGGAGTTAATAGCAATCAGCCCCAGCATTTT.